Below are 27 T cell receptor beta chains sequenced from a single sample in a study of T-cell reconstitution after alpha-beta-depleted transplantation in children (TCRdb year 2016). Libraries were made using PCR. Sequencing was carried out with an Illumina HiSeq 2500. To normalize quantification of the TCRbeta repertoire, the TCR libraries were built with molecular barcoding that relied on unique molecular identifiers. Using fastp trimming at Q25 and MiXCR clonotype assembly, TCRdb reanalyzed the public sequencing data and kept in-frame beta chains. When rows share a CDR3 protein, they turn into one entry using the most common DNA and genes. This sample lists under 350,000 distinct CDR3 sequences; around 9.6% were detected once. The ten top clones hold 10% of the sample. The starting material was PBMCs from the stem cell graft donor, obtained from the stem cell graft. These receptor sequences come from a human donor who donated a stem cell graft to a child with SCID.

The genes are TRBV15 and TRBJ2-7; 8 bases are a match to TRBD1. The CDR3 has 16 amino acids. Germline loops: CDR1 LNHNV, CDR2 YYDKDF (reference sequence). V lost 0 bases and J lost 4; bases outside the gene matches: 8. DNA for the CDR3: TGTGCCACCAGCAGAGATTGGGGACAGGATCGGTACGAGCAGTACTTC. Translated, it gives CATSRDWGQDRYEQYF. The variable domain in full, with the rest retrieved from reference TRBV15 and TRBJ2-7, is DAMVIQNPRYQVTQFGKPVTLSCSQTLNHNVMYWYQQKSSQAPKLLFHYYDKDFNNEADTPDNFQSRRPNTSFCFLDIRSPGLGDTAMYLCATSRDWGQDRYEQYFGPGTRLTVT.

The chain has TRBV5-1 and TRBJ2-3; D is possibly TRBD1 (6 bases). Germline V gene data show CDR1 as SGHRS and CDR2 as YFSETQ. The CDR3 length is 16 residues. The ends were cut back, 2 bases at V and 5 bases at J, with 18 bases in the middle. This CDR3 reads CASSFEGTPTVDTQYF. The CDR3, as DNA: TGCGCCAGCAGCTTTGAGGGGACACCTACTGTAGATACGCAGTATTTT.

This clonotype was recorded a few times. The chain has TRBV5-1 and TRBJ2-3; D gene unclear. Deletions cut 7 bases from V and 7 bases from J, with 19 bases between. The CDR3 loop spans 14 amino acids. In germline, CDR1 is SGHRS, CDR2 YFSETQ. DNA of the CDR3: TGCGCCAGCCAAGAATCCGATTACAGATATACGCAGTATTTT. Amino acid sequence: CASQESDYRYTQYF.

V is TRBV29-1 and J is TRBJ1-2, with D unclear. CDR1 is SQVTM and CDR2 is ANQGSEA in the germline V gene. With 3 bases removed from V and 0 bases from J, the gap between germline ends came to 11 bases. This CDR3 comprises 14 residues. CDR3 bases: TGCAGCGTTGAGGGTTCCAGGACTAACTATGGCTACACCTTC. It codes for CSVEGSRTNYGYTF.

V gene TRBV7-2 combines with J gene TRBJ2-1; D possibly matches TRBD1 or TRBD2 (5 bases each). CDR1 is SGHTA, CDR2 FQGNSA, per germline. This CDR3 region has 16 residues. V gave up 5 bases and J gave up 6 bases, with 20 bases separating them. This CDR3 is CASSAVVRLGGNEQFF. The CDR3 DNA is TGTGCCAGCAGCGCGGTTGTGCGCCTTGGGGGCAATGAGCAGTTCTTC.

This clonotype was observed many times. V and J are TRBV5-5 and TRBJ2-5; 8 nucleotides line up with TRBD1. The germline V gene has CDR1 SGHKS and CDR2 YYEKEE (reference sequence). V was pared by 4 bases and J by 2 bases, with 4 bases of the junction left unmatched. This CDR3 spans 14 amino acids. The CDR3 loop is CASSRDRGQETQYF. In nucleotides, the CDR3 is TGTGCCAGCAGCCGTGACAGGGGTCAAGAGACCCAGTACTTC.

Points on this clonotype: A much more abundant neighbour one base away suggests this may be a read error. The chain combines TRBV24-1 with TRBJ2-5, with TRBD1 as a possible D gene (6 bases). Germline CDR1 and CDR2: KGHDR and SFDVKD. The V gene lost 6 bases and the J gene lost 3 bases, with 10 bases spanning the gap. The CDR3 contains 13 residues. The CDR3 loop is CATSCAGEETQYF. Written as DNA, the CDR3 is TGTGCCACCAGTTGTGCAGGGGAAGAGACCCAGTACTTC.

The J gene is TRBJ2-7, the V gene TRBV20-1; D not resolved. The CDR3 covers 12 residues. The ends were cut back, 5 bases at V and 0 bases at J, with 8 bases in the middle. The germline CDR1 and CDR2 sequences are DFQATT and SNEGSKA (reference sequence). CDR3 bases: TGCAGTGCTGATAGCCACTCCTACGAGCAGTACTTC. This sequence encodes CSADSHSYEQYF.

This clonotype was counted ten times or more. CDR3: CASSFGTGINSNQPQHF. Here the CDR3 DNA reads TGTGCCAGCAGCTTCGGGACAGGGATCAATAGCAATCAGCCCCAGCATTTT. This chain joins TRBV7-6 and TRBJ1-5; 9 bases are a match to TRBD1. In germline, CDR1 is SGHVS, CDR2 FNYEAQ. CDR3 size: 17 residues. Trimming took 3 bases from V and 0 from J; bases not matched to a gene: 6.

This clonotype was seen only a few times. The rearrangement joins TRBV20-1 to TRBJ1-4; a weak D match, TRBD1 (6 bases). CDR3 length: 17 residues. V was pared by 5 bases and J by 0 bases, with 19 bases between. Looked up from germline, CDR1 is DFQATT and CDR2 is SNEGSKA (reference sequence). CDR3 in DNA: TGCAGTGCTCCCGTAGGACAGTCAGCCGCAACTAATGAAAAACTGTTTTTT. Its translation: CSAPVGQSAATNEKLFF.

This clonotype came up many times. The chain uses TRBV9 and TRBJ2-7, with D uncertain. Germline loops: CDR1 SGDLS, CDR2 YYNGEE. The V end lost 0 bases, the J end lost 1 base, and 20 bases lay between the germline ends. The length of the CDR3 is 18 residues. The chain's CDR3 is CASSVGACWFGRSYEQYF. The CDR3 region has the DNA TGTGCCAGCAGCGTAGGGGCATGTTGGTTTGGTAGGTCCTACGAGCAGTACTTC.

The table lists this clonotype with a few counts. The J gene is TRBJ2-1, the V gene TRBV5-1; a weak D match, TRBD1 (5 bases). The length of the CDR3 is 17 residues. CDR1 is SGHRS and CDR2 is YFSETQ in the germline V gene. V was cut by 4 bases and J by 6 bases, with 23 bases left in between. The CDR3 here is CASSTPEGQGNSNEQFF. The CDR3, as DNA: TGCGCCAGCAGCACCCCGGAAGGGCAGGGTAACTCCAATGAGCAGTTCTTC. Variable domain in full (rest from reference TRBV5-1 and TRBJ2-1): KAGVTQTPRYLIKTRGQQVTLSCSPISGHRSVSWYQQTPGQGLQFLFEYFSETQRNKGNFPGRFSGRQFSNSRSEMNVSTLELGDSALYLCASSTPEGQGNSNEQFFGPGTRLTVL.

In its sample, this clonotype was seen many times. The chain joins TRBV2 to TRBJ1-5; D not resolved. Trimming removed 4 bases at V and 1 base at J, with 5 bases between. The CDR3 contains 13 residues. Germline CDR1 is SNHLY and CDR2 is FYNNEI. The CDR3 sequence: CASSGASNQPQHF. CDR3 nucleotide sequence: TGTGCCAGCAGTGGGGCGAGCAATCAGCCCCAGCATTTT.

This chain uses TRBV6-2 or TRBV6-3 with TRBJ2-7, with 8 bases that match TRBD1. With V trimmed by 2 bases and J by 3 bases, 6 bases remained unmatched. The germline gives CDR1 MNHEY, CDR2 SVGEGT. This CDR3 comprises 15 residues. CDR3 nucleotide sequence: TGTGCCAGCAGTTACGGGCCAGGGGGCGTCTACGAGCAGTACTTC. Residues: CASSYGPGGVYEQYF.

This clonotype was seen a handful of times. The chain uses TRBV12-3 or TRBV12-4 and TRBJ1-1; unclear D gene. The CDR3 contains 11 residues. V gave up 6 bases and J gave up 4 bases, with 6 bases separating them. The CDR3 loop reads CASRHSTEAFF. The CDR3 DNA reads TGTGCCAGCAGGCATAGCACTGAAGCTTTCTTT.

The table lists this clonotype with a few counts. The chain recombines TRBV20-1 with TRBJ2-3; 14 bases are shared with TRBD2. V was clipped by 5 bases and J by 3 bases; unmatched bases: 10. The CDR3 contains 17 residues. Germline-derived CDR1 and CDR2 are DFQATT and SNEGSKA (reference sequence). This CDR3 is CSAYRLAGGPRTDTQYF. DNA for the CDR3: TGCAGTGCTTACCGACTAGCGGGGGGGCCCCGGACAGATACGCAGTATTTT.

V and J are TRBV20-1 and TRBJ2-6; D remains unclear. There are 14 residues in the CDR3. The germline V gene has CDR1 DFQATT and CDR2 SNEGSKA (reference sequence). V lost 5 bases to trimming and J lost 0 bases, with 8 bases between them. The CDR3 here is CSAHPYSGANVLTF. The CDR3 coding sequence is TGCAGTGCTCACCCGTACTCTGGGGCCAACGTCCTGACTTTC.

This clonotype has at least ten counts. The chain is built from TRBV6-5 and TRBJ1-2, with D possibly TRBD1 on 5 matching bases. V was clipped by 4 bases and J by 5 bases, with 17 bases between them. Germline CDR1 MNHEY, CDR2 SVGAGI. The CDR3 totals 15 residues. The CDR3 bases are TGTGCCAGCAGTTCCTCCCGGGGGGTTCGTTATGGCTACACCTTC. It specifies CASSSSRGVRYGYTF.

In its sample, this clonotype was seen a few times. The chain is built from TRBV20-1 and TRBJ2-1; TRBD2 might be the D (6 bases). From germline, CDR1 is DFQATT and CDR2 SNEGSKA (reference sequence). Between the trimmed V and J ends, which lost 5 bases and 3 bases, there was a span of 17 bases. The CDR3 consists of 15 residues. The CDR3 spells CSAAGGGLFYNEQFF. Here the CDR3 DNA reads TGCAGTGCTGCGGGTGGGGGACTTTTCTACAATGAGCAGTTCTTC.

The DNA for the CDR3 is TGTGCCAGCAGCTTATGGCCCGCATCTGGGGCCAACGTCCTGACTTTC. It specifies CASSLWPASGANVLTF. V gene TRBV7-3 combines with J gene TRBJ2-6; D is unclear. V lost 2 bases to trimming and J lost 1 base, with 9 bases between them. The CDR3 totals 16 residues. The germline V gene encodes CDR1 SGHTA and CDR2 FQGTGA.

This chain joins TRBV2 and TRBJ2-7; TRBD1 aligns across 10 bases. Trimming at V came to 4 bases and at J to 0 bases, leaving 3 bases not matched to a gene. Germline-derived CDR1 and CDR2 are SNHLY and FYNNEI. The CDR3 runs to 15 residues. The CDR3 protein is CASSGQGADSYEQYF. The CDR3 nucleotides are TGTGCCAGCAGTGGACAGGGGGCCGACTCCTACGAGCAGTACTTC.

There are many counts of this clonotype. The chain uses TRBV24-1 and TRBJ2-7; D may be TRBD1 (7 bases). V was clipped by 3 bases and J by 6 bases, with 14 bases between them. The CDR3 consists of 14 residues. Per germline, CDR1 KGHDR and CDR2 SFDVKD. The CDR3 DNA sequence: TGTGCCACCAGTGATGGCAGGGGGAGGAGCGAGCAGTACTTC. Protein sequence: CATSDGRGRSEQYF.

The chain is built from TRBV7-2 and TRBJ1-6; D remains ambiguous. The V gene's germline CDR1 is SGHTA and CDR2 FQGNSA. The CDR3 consists of 13 residues. Trimming removed 5 bases from V and 10 bases from J, with 12 bases in between. CDR3 DNA: TGTGCCAGCAGCCCTCCCCACGGGTCACCCCTCCACTTT. The encoded protein is CASSPPHGSPLHF.

This clonotype was seen a few times. The chain couples TRBV7-8 to TRBJ2-7; 7 bases are shared with TRBD1. The CDR3 has 14 amino acids. CDR1 and CDR2 (germline): SGHVS, FQNEAQ. V was clipped by 5 bases and J by 5 bases; unmatched bases: 9. In DNA form, the CDR3 reads TGTGCCAGCAGCCCAGCGACAGGGAGTCACGAGCAGTACTTC. Amino acids: CASSPATGSHEQYF.

This clonotype was seen a few times. V and J are TRBV7-8 and TRBJ2-7; 8 nucleotides agree with TRBD1. From germline, CDR1 is SGHVS and CDR2 FQNEAQ. V shed 5 bases and J 6 bases; nucleotides not matched to a gene: 12. The CDR3 covers 15 residues. CDR3 in DNA: TGTGCCAGCAGCCCCACTAGGACAGGGCTTTCCGAGCAGTACTTC. Protein product: CASSPTRTGLSEQYF.

The V and J genes are TRBV20-1 and TRBJ1-4; perhaps TRBD1 as D (5 bases). CDR1 and CDR2 from the germline V gene are DFQATT and SNEGSKA (reference sequence). There are 13 residues in the CDR3. V shed 5 bases and J shed 4 bases, with 11 bases lying between them. CDR3 amino acids: CSAPQGGNEKLFF. The CDR3, as DNA: TGCAGTGCTCCTCAGGGTGGTAATGAAAAACTGTTTTTT.

This clonotype was counted at least ten times. The V call is TRBV6-5, the J call TRBJ1-1; no firm D call. This CDR3 comprises 11 residues. Trimming removed 10 bases at V and 1 base at J, with 7 bases between. CDR1 is MNHEY and CDR2 is SVGAGI in the germline V gene. The CDR3 region has the DNA TGTGCCACAGGCTCGAACACTGAAGCTTTCTTT. It specifies CATGSNTEAFF.